Below, one TCR beta chain is given with its context. Its antigen has not been determined. No much larger clonotype is one base removed from it; base qualities were not supplied. TCRbeta CDR3 regions were amplified from genomic DNA using the immunoSEQ Assay, a bias-controlled multiplex PCR. For the original study's pipeline: Within the assay, amplification of reference gene primers was used to estimate how many nucleated cells each sample contained. Sequence reads were collapsed and filtered to measure the absolute abundance of every unique TCRbeta CDR3 rearrangement. For each sample, productive Simpson clonality was calculated as the square root of Simpson's diversity index over productive rearrangements. TCRdb limited this immuneACCESS table to in-frame rearrangements with V and J called. A share of clones is missing; checked studies link under half to unresolved V genes, and the rest is unexplained. The DNA was the basis for D and trimming; V, J and clone size are from that table. This sample is represented by approximately 28,000 clones; less than 80% of them were singletons. The leading ten clones occupy around 21% of the sample.

From the germline V gene, CDR1 is SQVTM and CDR2 is ANQGSEA. The junction shows trimming of 0 bases on V and 2 bases on J, and the gene matches do not reach 2 bases of it. The cysteine opens and the phenylalanine closes a CDR3 of 14 amino acids. Only CDR3 DNA is held: 42 bases, read in frame from base 1. This entry belongs to a study of blood T cell repertoires in COVID-19 (TCRdb year 2020). Describing the broader study: Collaborator samples came from the United States, Italy and Spain and covered acute and convalescent phases of COVID-19. The repertoires were released in a freely available public database intended as a resource for research on the immune response to SARS-CoV-2. Deeply sampled blood TCRbeta repertoires from subjects exposed to, actively infected with, or recovered from COVID-19 were included in the dataset. The material from the prospective study consisted of cDNA or gDNA derived from T cells, B-cell-depleted T cells, or PBMCs. Where available, HLA class I and class II types were taken from metadata supplied by the sample provider and were not determined by assay-based typing. Samples came from the ongoing ImmuneRACE study (first 160 participants) plus 1,254 subjects from 6 global collaborators. Sample metadata almost always included a de-identified subject ID, COVID-19 status, age in years and sex. Study-wide conclusions, independent of this receptor: The quantity of clinical and demographic metadata differed by source and by participant and was supplied without curation.

The collaborating institutions used their own protocols to collect whole blood in K2EDTA tubes. For TCRbeta analysis, collaborators shipped samples in one of three forms: frozen whole blood, isolated PBMCs, or DNA extracted from either of those sample types. This TCR came from a boy aged 2-9 years with active or convalescent COVID-19. The sample comprised peripheral blood. This chain is built from TRBV29-1 and TRBJ1-2, with 8 bases matching TRBD1. In nucleotide form, the sequence is TGCAGCGTTGAAGATCAGGGGGCCAACTATGGCTACACCTTC. Translated, this is CSVEDQGANYGYTF. The reference TRBV29-1 and TRBJ1-2 proteins fill in what lies around the CDR3, so the full variable domain reads SAVISQKPSRDICQRGTSLTIQCQVDSQVTMMFWYRQQPGQSLTLIATANQGSEATYESGFVIDKFPISRPNLTFSTLTVSNMSPEDSSIYLCSVEDQGANYGYTFGSGTRLTVV.